Presented here are 24 T cell receptor beta chains from one specimen sequenced in a study of Tregs in tolerant kidney transplant recipients. For these TCRs, the target antigens are not known. Sequenced by immunoSEQ multiplex PCR; TCRdb stores in-frame clones only, minus some. The data show roughly 4,000 clones, approximately 50% seen once. Sequencing input: CD8+ T cells from blood cultured with allogeneic cells. These receptors originate from a human donor in good health.

The chain is built from TRBV5-4 and TRBJ2-1; D may correspond to TRBD1 or TRBD2 (5 bases each). V was clipped by 4 bases and J by 9 bases, with 8 bases between them. CDR3 length: 11 residues. Looked up from germline, CDR1 is SGHNT and CDR2 is YYREEE (reference sequence). The CDR3 DNA reads TGTGCCAGCAGCCATGGGACTGAGCAGTTCTTC. Its translation is CASSHGTEQFF.

Only a few counts were recorded for this clone. V gene TRBV2 combines with J gene TRBJ1-2; 7 bases match TRBD1. Trimming took 6 bases from V and 8 from J; bases not matched to a gene: 12. Germline V gives CDR1 SNHLY, CDR2 FYNNEI. This CDR3 has 14 amino acids. The CDR3 DNA reads as TGTGCCAGCAGGGGGACAGAAAGGGCCAGCGGCTACACCTTC. It yields the protein CASRGTERASGYTF.

The count of this clone is one. The rearrangement uses TRBV7-7 and TRBJ2-7, with D possibly TRBD1 on 6 matching bases. This CDR3 spans 13 amino acids. Germline CDR1 SSHAT, CDR2 FNYEAQ (reference sequence). V was pared by 2 bases and J by 2 bases, with 7 bases between. The CDR3 DNA sequence: TGTGCCAGCAGCTTATGGGACACCTACGAGCAGTACTTC. Translating it yields CASSLWDTYEQYF. Based on the CDR3 plus reference TRBV7-7 and TRBJ2-7, the full variable domain is GAGVSQSPRYKVTKRGQDVTLRCDPISSHATLYWYQQALGQGPEFLTYFNYEAQPDKSGLPSDRFSAERPEGSISTLTIQRTEQRDSAMYRCASSLWDTYEQYFGPGTRLTVT.

This rearrangement joins TRBV18 to TRBJ2-1; 9 nucleotides line up with TRBD2. Germline CDR1 and CDR2: KGHSH and LQKENI. The CDR3 runs 15 residues. Trimming removed 3 bases from V and 4 bases from J; junction bases left unmatched: 4. CDR3 amino acids: CASSPTSGGYNEQFF. For the CDR3, the DNA is TGTGCCAGCTCACCGACTAGCGGAGGGTACAATGAGCAGTTCTTC.

This chain joins TRBV7-6 and TRBJ2-3; 13 bases agree with TRBD2. CDR1 SGHVS and CDR2 FNYEAQ come from the germline V gene. The CDR3 contains 16 residues. Losses at the gene ends were 1 base for V and 6 bases for J; bases not matched to a gene: 4. The CDR3 loop reads CASSLGTSGSGDTQYF. Here the CDR3 DNA reads TGTGCCAGCAGCTTAGGGACTAGCGGGAGCGGGGATACGCAGTATTTT. Variable domain in full (rest from reference TRBV7-6 and TRBJ2-3): GAGVSQSPRYKVTKRGQDVALRCDPISGHVSLYWYRQALGQGPEFLTYFNYEAQQDKSGLPNDRFSAERPEGSISTLTIQRTEQRDSAMYRCASSLGTSGSGDTQYFGPGTRLTVL.

The rearrangement uses TRBV11-2 and TRBJ2-1, with 7 bases fitting TRBD2. This CDR3 contains 13 residues. Germline V lookup: CDR1 SGHAT, CDR2 FQNNGV. V was pared by 3 bases and J by 9 bases, with 5 bases of the junction left unmatched. For the CDR3, the DNA is TGTGCCAGCAGCTTCCTCCCGGGGGGTGAGCAGTTCTTC. Amino acid sequence: CASSFLPGGEQFF.

This chain links TRBV6-5 with TRBJ1-1; unclear D gene. This CDR3 is built from 12 residues. V lost 4 bases and J lost 2, with 5 bases in between. The germline V gene has CDR1 MNHEY and CDR2 SVGAGI. CDR3 region: CASSWGNTEAFF. In nucleotides, the CDR3 is TGTGCCAGCAGTTGGGGAAACACTGAAGCTTTCTTT.

The chain carries TRBV11-2 and TRBJ2-7; D gene uncertain. Germline CDR1 and CDR2: SGHAT and FQNNGV. Trimming took off 2 bases at V and 2 bases at J, with 4 bases between the two ends. This CDR3 comprises 12 residues. The CDR3 region has the DNA TGTGCCAGCAGCTTACAGGCCTACGAGCAGTACTTC. Its protein product is CASSLQAYEQYF.

This clone was recorded only once. The gene calls are TRBV10-2 and TRBJ2-3; 14 nucleotides match TRBD2. The CDR3 spans 15 residues. With 6 bases clipped from V and 1 base from J, the junction kept 0 bases outside the gene matches. CDR1 WSHSY and CDR2 SAAADI come from the germline V gene. The CDR3 DNA sequence: TGCGCCAGCAGGGGACTAGCGGGGGGCACAGATACGCAGTATTTT. Protein: CASRGLAGGTDTQYF.

This clone was found once. V usage is TRBV7-2 and J usage is TRBJ1-1; D may be TRBD1 (5 bases). Germline V gene lookup returns CDR1 SGHTA and CDR2 FQGNSA. Between the trimmed V and J ends, which lost 1 base and 4 bases, there was a span of 7 bases. The CDR3 has 13 amino acids. DNA of the CDR3: TGTGCCAGCAGCTTAGGCGGGGGCACTGAAGCTTTCTTT. Its protein is CASSLGGGTEAFF. Full variable domain (outside the CDR3, taken from reference TRBV7-2 and TRBJ1-1): GAGVSQSPSNKVTEKGKDVELRCDPISGHTALYWYRQSLGQGLEFLIYFQGNSAPDKSGLPSDRFSAERTGGSVSTLTIQRTQQEDSAVYLCASSLGGGTEAFFGQGTRLTVV.

This clone has more than one count but fewer than ten. J is TRBJ1-4 and V is TRBV30; D is perhaps TRBD1 (5 bases). The CDR3 runs to 12 residues. Germline CDR1 GTSNPN, CDR2 SVGIG (reference sequence). The V gene lost 1 base and the J gene lost 7 bases, with 7 bases spanning the gap. The CDR3 region has the DNA TGTGCCTGGAGTGGGACACTTGAAAAACTGTTTTTT. This codes for CAWSGTLEKLFF.

The rearrangement joins TRBV21-1 to TRBJ2-5; TRBD2 was called by the table and not checked on the DNA. TRBV21-1 is a pseudogene segment. This CDR3 region has 15 residues. The CDR3 nucleotides are TGTGCCAGCAGCGAAACCTCATTTGGGGGAGGGGGCCAGTACTTC. Protein: CASSETSFGGGGQYF.

This clone has a handful of counts. V usage is TRBV7-6 and J usage is TRBJ2-1; TRBD2 matches at 11 bases. The CDR3 covers 16 residues. The junction had 6 bases not matched to a gene; V was cut back by 1 base and J by 7 bases. Germline lookup yields CDR1 SGHVS and CDR2 FNYEAQ. In DNA form, the CDR3 reads TGTGCCAGCAGCTTAGTGAATAGCGGGAGGGTGAATGAGCAGTTCTTC. Translation gives CASSLVNSGRVNEQFF.

The V call is TRBV7-3, the J call TRBJ2-3, with a weak D call TRBD2 (6 bases). This CDR3 region has 14 residues. V was shortened by 1 base and J by 3 bases, with 8 bases between the two germline ends. The germline V gene has CDR1 SGHTA and CDR2 FQGTGA. CDR3 sequence: CASSLIGGTDTQYF. Written as DNA, the CDR3 is TGTGCCAGCAGCTTAATCGGGGGTACAGATACGCAGTATTTT. The full variable domain, completed using reference TRBV7-3 and TRBJ2-3, is GAGVSQTPSNKVTEKGKYVELRCDPISGHTALYWYRQSLGQGPEFLIYFQGTGAADDSGLPNDRFFAVRPEGSVSTLKIQRTERGDSAVYLCASSLIGGTDTQYFGPGTRLTVL.

The gene calls are TRBV27 and TRBJ1-1; D uncertain. V was cut by 3 bases and J by 1 base, with 6 bases left in between. Looked up from germline, CDR1 is MNHEY and CDR2 is SMNVEV (reference sequence). The CDR3 extends over 13 amino acids. CDR3 loop: CASSLGGNTEAFF. The DNA for the CDR3 is TGTGCCAGCAGTTTGGGTGGGAACACTGAAGCTTTCTTT.

The J gene is TRBJ2-3, the V gene TRBV9; D remains unclear. Trimming took off 1 base at V and 5 bases at J, with 11 bases between the two ends. In germline, CDR1 is SGDLS, CDR2 YYNGEE. This CDR3 is built from 14 residues. CDR3 amino acids: CASSVSSAQDTQYF. Here the CDR3 DNA reads TGTGCCAGCAGCGTAAGTTCCGCACAAGATACGCAGTATTTT.

This clone is deemed medium-sized. V is TRBV19 and J is TRBJ2-7; 9 bases match TRBD1. Germline V gene sequence: CDR1 LNHDA, CDR2 SQIVND (reference sequence). With 1 base clipped from V and 3 bases from J, the junction kept 1 base outside the gene matches. The CDR3 consists of 14 residues. The CDR3 protein is CASSIGTGDYEQYF. The CDR3, as DNA: TGTGCCAGTAGTATAGGGACAGGGGACTACGAGCAGTACTTC.

The table lists this clone with a few counts. This rearrangement joins TRBV27 to TRBJ1-2; D not resolved. V lost 1 base and J 4 bases, leaving 10 bases between the germline ends. The germline V gene has CDR1 MNHEY and CDR2 SMNVEV (reference sequence). CDR3 size: 14 residues. CDR3 in DNA: TGTGCCAGCAGTTTATATCCCCGGGGCTATGGCTACACCTTC. This encodes CASSLYPRGYGYTF.

The table lists this clone with a few counts. J is TRBJ1-5 and V is TRBV19; 9 bases match TRBD1. J lost 7 bases, V lost 3 bases, and 7 bases had no gene match. CDR3 length: 15 amino acids. The germline V gene encodes CDR1 LNHDA and CDR2 SQIVND (reference sequence). The CDR3 DNA follows: TGTGCCAGTAGTATGGGGACAGGGCGCTTCCAGCCCCAGCATTTT. Translation: CASSMGTGRFQPQHF.

The count of this clone is one. J is TRBJ1-3 and V is TRBV19; the D is unclear. CDR1 and CDR2 from the germline V gene are LNHDA and SQIVND (reference sequence). V lost 8 bases, J lost 3 bases, and 20 bases lay in between. This CDR3 has 16 residues. DNA of the CDR3: TGTGCCAGTGAGTGGACCGGGGTTATGGGTGGAAACACCATATATTTT. Amino acid sequence: CASEWTGVMGGNTIYF. The entire variable domain, with the rest obtained from reference TRBV19 and TRBJ1-3, is as follows: DGGITQSPKYLFRKEGQNVTLSCEQNLNHDAMYWYRQDPGQGLRLIYYSQIVNDFQKGDIAEGYSVSREKKESFPLTVTSAQKNPTAFYLCASEWTGVMGGNTIYFGEGSWLTVV.

This chain connects TRBV6-1 to TRBJ2-3; the D gene is possibly TRBD1 (6 bases). CDR1 MNHNS and CDR2 SASEGT come from the germline V gene. The CDR3 extends over 15 amino acids. V was shortened by 4 bases and J by 0 bases, with 11 bases between the two germline ends. The CDR3 DNA follows: TGTGCCAGCAGTGGGGGACACCTTAGCACAGATACGCAGTATTTT. Protein product: CASSGGHLSTDTQYF.

This chain joins TRBV7-6 and TRBJ2-7; D is uncertain. There are 14 residues in the CDR3. V lost 5 bases and J lost 0, with 11 bases in between. Germline CDR1 SGHVS, CDR2 FNYEAQ. The chain's CDR3 is CASSPYDNSYEQYF. Written as DNA, the CDR3 is TGTGCCAGCAGCCCCTACGATAACTCCTACGAGCAGTACTTC.

This clone was seen more than once but under ten times. The chain uses TRBV13 and TRBJ2-5; TRBD2 aligns across 9 bases. The trim removed 3 bases at V and 0 bases at J, leaving 2 bases unmatched. CDR3 length: 15 residues. The germline gives CDR1 PRHDT, CDR2 FYEKMQ (reference sequence). CDR3 in DNA: TGTGCCAGCAGCTTTCCTAGCGGGGACCAAGAGACCCAGTACTTC. Protein sequence: CASSFPSGDQETQYF.

The table lists this clone with a few counts. The chain employs TRBV7-6 and TRBJ1-1; D uncertain. The V end was cut by 2 bases, the J end by 2 bases, with 15 bases between. The CDR3 totals 16 residues. The germline gives CDR1 SGHVS, CDR2 FNYEAQ. This CDR3 reads CASSLYPGRSNTEAFF. DNA for the CDR3: TGTGCCAGCAGCTTATACCCTGGACGCTCTAACACTGAAGCTTTCTTT.